This section outlines one T cell receptor (beta chain) sequence together with its context. The target antigen is unknown. Germline loops: CDR1 SGHAT, CDR2 FQNNGV. The CDR3 totals 15 residues. V lost 5 bases and J lost 6, with 16 bases in between. Assay used: immunoSEQ multiplex PCR; TCRdb lists only in-frame clones, some missing. The profile covers more than 85,000 clones, with about nine tenths appearing a single time and about 15% taken by the ten largest. The sample is drawn from a study of T cell responses to AZD1222 COVID-19 vaccine. General observations from the study: The study reported that nearly half of spike-specific TCRs target unmutated variant regions.

This chain connects TRBV11-2 to TRBJ1-4; no clear D. The receptor was derived from an adult who received the AZD1222 COVID-19 vaccine. Material: peripheral blood, obtained 28 days after the second AZD1222 dose. Written as DNA, the CDR3 is TGTGCCAGCAGCCTCCGCGGGGTTACAGATGAAAAACTGTTTTTT. This translates into CASSLRGVTDEKLFF.